A selection of T cell receptor beta chains follows, all from one sample in a study of T-cell memory formation after mild COVID-19. TCRdb fed the 5' RACE reads into MiXCR, producing one record per CDR3 protein. The sample lists 140,000 to 150,000 distinct CDR3 sequences; 15% to 20% were seen once. The specimen was PBMCs or a T cell subset sorted from them (not recorded which). These TCRs come from an adult woman who had mild COVID-19 (a few samples of this study predate the infection). Cell type and time point are not known. CDR3s include the opening cysteine and the closing phenylalanine or tryptophan. The D gene is left open where the match is weak. The size entry is marked missing in some rows and otherwise reads once, few, many or a size class.

>TRBV2|.|TRBJ1-2|TRBD1
CASSWDSQTRGNGYTF
TGTGCCAGCAGTTGGGACAGCCAGACACGTGGGAATGGCTACACCTTC
>TRBV12-3/TRBV12-4|.|TRBJ1-1|TRBD1
CASSSSQGAGTEAFF
TGTGCCAGCAGTTCATCACAGGGGGCAGGCACTGAAGCTTTCTTT
>TRBV20-1|many|TRBJ1-5|TRBD1
CSARDRDRGTQPQHF
TGCAGTGCTAGAGATAGGGACAGGGGCACTCAGCCCCAGCATTTT
>TRBV7-8|many|TRBJ1-1|.
CASSLLSLNTEAFF
TGTGCCAGCAGCTTATTATCTTTGAACACTGAAGCTTTCTTT
>TRBV10-2|.|TRBJ2-2|TRBD1
CASGQGSGELFF
TGCGCCAGCGGACAGGGGTCCGGGGAGCTGTTTTTT
>TRBV12-3/TRBV12-4|few|TRBJ2-7|.
CASSLRGSSSSYEQYF
TGTGCCAGCAGCCTCCGGGGTAGCTCCAGCTCCTACGAGCAGTACTTC
>TRBV18|once|TRBJ1-1|.
CASSSSGPGRAFF
TGTGCCAGCTCATCCTCCGGACCGGGGCGGGCTTTCTTT
>TRBV12-3/TRBV12-4|few|TRBJ2-6|.
CASSLGAWSSGANVLTF
TGTGCCAGCAGTTTAGGAGCGTGGAGCTCTGGGGCCAACGTCCTGACTTTC
>TRBV9|.|TRBJ2-2|.
CASSVGAGDTGELFF
TGTGCCAGCAGCGTCGGAGCGGGTGACACCGGGGAGCTGTTTTTT
>TRBV7-9|.|TRBJ2-5|.
CASSLFGGQETQYF
TGTGCCAGCAGCTTATTTGGGGGACAAGAGACCCAGTACTTC
>TRBV6-5|few|TRBJ2-2|.
CASSYSRFDGSGTGELFF
TGTGCCAGCAGTTACTCGAGATTTGATGGGAGTGGTACCGGGGAGCTGTTTTTT
>TRBV7-2|few|TRBJ1-2|.
CASSLALGSGYTF
TGTGCCAGCAGCTTAGCGCTAGGATCTGGCTACACCTTC
>TRBV27|few|TRBJ2-1|.
CASTHPPWEEQFF
TGTGCCAGCACCCACCCCCCATGGGAGGAGCAGTTCTTC
>TRBV20-1|few|TRBJ2-5|.
CSAEEPTAQETQYF
TGCAGTGCTGAGGAGCCGACAGCCCAAGAGACCCAGTACTTC
>TRBV5-1|.|TRBJ1-1|.
CASSLGGPEAFF
TGCGCCAGCAGCTTGGGCGGTCCTGAAGCTTTCTTT
>TRBV29-1|many|TRBJ2-2|.
CSVDAQGNTGELFF
TGCAGCGTTGACGCGCAGGGGAACACCGGGGAGCTGTTTTTT
>TRBV4-1|few|TRBJ2-7|.
CASSQGPPIADRGYEQYF
TGCGCCAGCAGCCAAGGTCCCCCGATAGCGGACCGTGGGTACGAGCAGTACTTC
>TRBV6-5|.|TRBJ2-5|TRBD2
CASSYGVAGTPETQYF
TGTGCCAGCAGTTACGGGGTAGCGGGAACCCCAGAGACCCAGTACTTC
>TRBV7-6|once|TRBJ2-7|.
CASSLALGGAQYF
TGTGCCAGCAGCTTAGCGTTGGGCGGGGCGCAGTACTTC
>TRBV11-2|few|TRBJ1-1|.
CASSLDQPPLGEAFF
TGTGCCAGCAGCTTAGATCAACCCCCGTTGGGAGAAGCTTTCTTT
>TRBV7-9|.|TRBJ1-4|.
CASSLGRSVVTEKLFF
TGTGCCAGCAGCTTAGGGCGGAGTGTGGTAACCGAAAAACTGTTTTTT
>TRBV12-3/TRBV12-4|once|TRBJ1-5|.
CASHRGRSSNQPQHF
TGTGCCAGCCACCGTGGCAGATCTAGCAATCAGCCCCAGCATTTT
>TRBV5-1|.|TRBJ2-2|.
CASSPDGATGELFF
TGCGCCAGCAGCCCGGACGGCGCCACCGGGGAGCTGTTTTTT
>TRBV6-1|few|TRBJ2-3|.
CASKAQGHTDTQYF
TGTGCCAGCAAAGCACAGGGCCACACAGATACGCAGTATTTT
>TRBV12-3/TRBV12-4|few|TRBJ2-5|TRBD2
CASSSSGSAQETQYF
TGTGCCAGCAGCAGTAGCGGGAGCGCCCAAGAGACCCAGTACTTC
>TRBV9|.|TRBJ1-2|.
CASSEAIRGGYTF
TGTGCCAGCAGCGAGGCTATTAGAGGCGGCTACACCTTC
>TRBV11-2|.|TRBJ1-6|.
CASSLAIGSNSPLHF
TGTGCCAGCAGCTTAGCAATAGGGTCTAATTCACCCCTCCACTTT
>TRBV4-3|.|TRBJ1-1|TRBD1
CASSSTDRRNTEAFF
TGCGCCAGCAGCTCCACGGACAGGCGGAACACTGAAGCTTTCTTT
>TRBV12-3/TRBV12-4|.|TRBJ2-3|TRBD2
CASSLLAGAQDTQYF
TGTGCCAGCAGTTTGCTAGCGGGAGCCCAAGATACGCAGTATTTT
>TRBV5-1|.|TRBJ2-1|.
CASSLPSSYNEQFF
TGCGCCAGCAGCTTGCCGAGCTCCTACAATGAGCAGTTCTTC
>TRBV7-2|once|TRBJ1-1|.
CASSLGMNTEAFF
TGTGCCAGCAGCTTAGGGATGAACACTGAAGCTTTCTTT
>TRBV12-3/TRBV12-4|few|TRBJ1-5|TRBD1
CASSHGQASNQPQHF
TGTGCCAGCAGTCACGGACAGGCTAGCAATCAGCCCCAGCATTTT
>TRBV7-9|few|TRBJ1-1|.
CASRSPWSAEAFF
TGTGCCAGCAGGTCTCCATGGAGCGCTGAAGCTTTCTTT
>TRBV24-1|few|TRBJ2-3|.
CATSDRTAWTDTQYF
TGTGCCACCAGCGACCGGACAGCCTGGACAGATACGCAGTATTTT
>TRBV9|.|TRBJ2-5|TRBD2
CASSVALAGQETQYF
TGTGCCAGCAGCGTAGCCCTAGCGGGACAAGAGACCCAGTACTTC
>TRBV15|.|TRBJ2-3|.
CATSKSTDTQYF
TGTGCCACCAGCAAGTCCACAGATACGCAGTATTTT
>TRBV5-6|.|TRBJ2-2|.
CASRNGQTTGELFF
TGTGCCAGCAGGAACGGACAGACCACCGGGGAGCTGTTTTTT
>TRBV20-1|.|TRBJ1-1|.
CSARDRFGFSNTEAFF
TGCAGTGCTAGAGATCGATTCGGGTTCTCGAACACTGAAGCTTTCTTT
>TRBV20-1|.|TRBJ2-3|TRBD2
CSAAGAGVQGDTQYF
TGCAGTGCGGCCGGGGCGGGAGTGCAGGGAGATACGCAGTATTTT
>TRBV29-1|few|TRBJ2-1|.
CSVGTYNEQFF
TGCAGCGTGGGGACCTACAATGAGCAGTTCTTC
>TRBV7-6|few|TRBJ2-7|.
CASSQTIFGRGAYEQYF
TGTGCCAGCAGCCAAACGATTTTCGGGAGAGGGGCCTACGAGCAGTACTTC
>TRBV7-9|many|TRBJ1-5|TRBD1
CASSLGTGRQPQHF
TGTGCCAGCAGCTTAGGGACAGGGCGTCAGCCCCAGCATTTT
>TRBV20-1|few|TRBJ2-5|.
CSASPVTGKTQYF
TGCAGTGCTAGCCCCGTCACTGGAAAGACCCAGTACTTC
>TRBV20-1|few|TRBJ1-6|.
CSAGDSYNSPLHF
TGCAGTGCTGGTGACTCTTATAATTCACCCCTCCACTTT
>TRBV18|.|TRBJ2-5|TRBD2
CASSPLPGGTKETQYF
TGTGCCAGCTCACCATTGCCCGGGGGGACCAAAGAGACCCAGTACTTC
>TRBV15|few|TRBJ2-3|TRBD2
CATSSRLADTDTQYF
TGTGCCACCAGCTCCCGACTAGCGGACACAGATACGCAGTATTTT
>TRBV5-1|.|TRBJ2-3|.
CASSLAPGGDTQYF
TGCGCCAGCAGCTTGGCCCCCGGAGGAGATACGCAGTATTTT
>TRBV7-2|.|TRBJ2-4|.
CASSSGLPPGIQYF
TGTGCCAGCAGCTCCGGACTCCCCCCGGGGATTCAGTACTTC
>TRBV12-3/TRBV12-4|few|TRBJ2-1|TRBD1
CASSSDRGRTYNEQFF
TGTGCCAGCAGTTCCGACAGGGGGCGTACCTACAATGAGCAGTTCTTC
>TRBV5-6|.|TRBJ1-1|TRBD1
CASSLEGQGVPNTEAFF
TGTGCCAGCAGCCTGGAGGGACAGGGAGTGCCGAACACTGAAGCTTTCTTT